The source of this T cell receptor (beta chain) is a study of T cells in localized non-small cell lung cancer. Study results and limitations: Among blood samples, higher T cell density accompanied longer overall survival. Appearing in adjacent lung were a median roughly 60 of the top 100 tumor clones. There was higher T cell clonality in uninvolved adjacent lung than in tumor, and it was highest there. Sequencing covered just one tumor region, so heterogeneity cannot be ruled out.

This clone was recorded only once. Its antigen is not known. V shed 3 bases and J shed 4 bases, with 7 bases lying between them. Germline V gene lookup returns CDR1 MDHEN and CDR2 SYDVKM. The CDR3 runs 13 residues. Clones were sequenced by immunoSEQ multiplex PCR, and TCRdb holds only the in-frame ones, with some missing. The sample shows about 92,000 clones, approximately 91% of them seen only once. This specimen consisted of PBMCs, obtained before any cancer treatment. The rearrangement links TRBV28 to TRBJ1-5; D is perhaps TRBD1 (5 bases). This receptor was identified in a woman aged 40 to 75 with stage II squamous cell lung carcinoma. In nucleotides, the CDR3 is TGTGCCAGCAGTTTCAGGGCGAATCAGCCCCAGCATTTT. Its protein product is CASSFRANQPQHF.